This T cell receptor beta chain came from a study of T-cell memory formation after mild COVID-19. Whole-study context: Clusters of TCRs were largely donor specific. General study points: The main location of contracting CD4+ clones was CM and EM, and that of contracting CD8+ clones was EMRA. Researchers found some responding clones in pre-infection memory, a sign that cross-reactive memory joined.

About this clonotype itself: What it recognizes is unknown.

Trimming removed 3 bases from V and 9 bases from J; junction bases left unmatched: 2. Germline CDR1 and CDR2: SGHDN and FVKESK. This CDR3 is 12 amino acids long. 5'RACE primed at constant segments yielded TCR alpha and TCR beta cDNA libraries bearing sample barcodes and UMIs. TCRdb used MiXCR to reprocess the 5' RACE reads, holding one entry per CDR3 protein. The data show about 360,000 distinct CDR3 sequences, with about an eighth seen just once and approximately 20% held by the top ten. The specimen was PBMCs or a T cell subset sorted from them (not recorded which). This TCR was recovered from a man aged 18 to 29 who had mild COVID-19 (a few samples of this study predate the infection). Cell type and time point are not known. The chain employs TRBV14 and TRBJ2-3; the match to TRBD1 covers 8 bases. The chain's CDR3 is CASSHRGQTQYF. The CDR3 nucleotides are TGTGCCAGCAGCCACAGGGGGCAGACGCAGTATTTT.